These 18 T cell receptor beta chains were all obtained from the same sample, sequenced in a study of shared clonotypes between healthy human individuals (dated by TCRdb to the early 2020s). Library preparation employed the immunoSEQ multiplex PCR assay. TCRdb stores this immuneACCESS table with in-frame sequences only. Part of the clones is absent; in the studies checked, under half of the shortfall reflects unresolved V genes, and no reason is known for the rest. A total of about 1 million clones appear in this sample, 70% to 80% of them only once. Roughly 1.5% of the sample rests with the top ten. Sequenced: memory CD4+ T cells sorted from blood. The label giving this sample's cell subset or site can be read as: CD45RA-negative fraction. The receptors were sampled from a man between 18 and 29 years old in good health.

The CDR3 DNA is TGTGCCATCAGTGCTAGCCTCGGGGGCCGTGACCAAGAGACCCAGTACTTC. Translating gives CAISASLGGRDQETQYF. The rearrangement joins TRBV10-3 to TRBJ2-5, with D possibly being TRBD1 or TRBD2 (6 bases each). The CDR3 length is 17 residues. Germline assignment: CDR1 ENHRY and CDR2 SYGVKD. V dropped 4 bases and J dropped 0 bases, with 18 bases sitting between them.

CDR3: CASSHIGRLNTGELFF. The CDR3 DNA reads as TGTGCCAGCAGCCATATCGGGAGGTTAAACACCGGGGAGCTGTTTTTT. The chain is built from TRBV14 and TRBJ2-2; 7 bases map to TRBD2. The CDR3 runs 16 residues. The V and J ends lost 3 bases and 2 bases, in that order; junction bases with no gene match: 6. Germline loops: CDR1 SGHDN, CDR2 FVKESK.

CDR3 region: CASSSLRGQGNTEAFF. The CDR3 nucleotides are TGTGCCAGTAGTAGCCTCAGGGGGCAGGGGAACACTGAAGCTTTCTTT. The chain joins TRBV19 to TRBJ1-1; 8 bases agree with TRBD1. V trimming: 4 bases; J trimming: 1 base; junction bases outside the gene matches: 8. Germline loops: CDR1 LNHDA, CDR2 SQIVND (reference sequence). CDR3 length equals 16 residues.

The chain joins TRBV19 to TRBJ1-1; perhaps TRBD1 as D (6 bases). Trimming pared 7 bases from V and 6 bases from J, leaving 18 bases between. This CDR3 is 14 amino acids long. CDR1 and CDR2 from the germline V gene are LNHDA and SQIVND (reference sequence). CDR3 sequence reads: CASTPLTGSAEAFF. The CDR3 DNA follows: TGTGCCAGTACTCCACTTACAGGGAGCGCTGAAGCTTTCTTT.

This chain links TRBV28 with TRBJ2-6; D might be TRBD1 (5 bases). Germline V gene data show CDR1 as MDHEN and CDR2 as SYDVKM. This CDR3 spans 16 amino acids. Trimming took off 5 bases at V and 0 bases at J, with 11 bases between the two ends. This chain's CDR3 is CASSLRQISGANVLTF. The DNA for the CDR3 is TGTGCCAGCAGTCTACGACAGATCTCTGGGGCCAACGTCCTGACTTTC.

This chain connects TRBV7-2 to TRBJ2-5; possibly TRBD1 or TRBD2 for D (6 bases each). Trimming cost V 4 bases and J 5 bases, with 11 bases left between them. Germline values: CDR1 SGHTA, CDR2 FQGNSA. The CDR3 contains 13 residues. As DNA, the CDR3 is TGTGCCAGCAGCTCGAAAGGGGGGGAGACCCAGTACTTC. This sequence encodes CASSSKGGETQYF.

The chain combines TRBV30 with TRBJ2-4, with D perhaps TRBD1 (6 bases). The V and J ends lost 4 bases and 4 bases respectively, with 11 bases between them. Germline V CDR1 and CDR2: GTSNPN, SVGIG (reference sequence). This CDR3 contains 13 residues. CDR3 protein: CAWTRTEKNIQYF. The CDR3 region has the DNA TGTGCCTGGACGAGGACAGAAAAAAACATTCAGTACTTC. Based on the CDR3 plus reference TRBV30 and TRBJ2-4, the full variable domain is SQTIHQWPATLVQPVGSPLSLECTVEGTSNPNLYWYRQAAGRGLQLLFYSVGIGQISSEVPQNLSASRPQDRQFILSSKKLLLSDSGFYLCAWTRTEKNIQYFGAGTRLSVL.

CDR3 nucleotide sequence: TGTGCCAGCTCGCTTTCTCGGGCTAATGAAAAACTGTTTTTT. Protein product: CASSLSRANEKLFF. The chain combines TRBV18 with TRBJ1-4; D not resolved. The V end was cut by 6 bases, the J end by 3 bases, with 11 bases between. The V gene's germline CDR1 is KGHSH and CDR2 LQKENI. This CDR3 has 14 amino acids.

This sequence joins TRBV29-1 and TRBJ2-2; D possibly matches TRBD1 or TRBD2 (5 bases each). CDR3 length: 15 residues. The germline V gene has CDR1 SQVTM and CDR2 ANQGSEA. Trimming pared 0 bases from V and 5 bases from J, leaving 13 bases between. The CDR3 DNA reads TGCAGCGTTGAAGATTACGGGGCTCGGACCGGGGAGCTGTTTTTT. This translates into CSVEDYGARTGELFF.

The V call is TRBV25-1, the J call TRBJ1-6; a possible D gene is TRBD1 (6 bases). Germline V CDR1 and CDR2: MGHDK, SYGVNS. CDR3 length: 14 amino acids. Trimming removed 4 bases at V and 10 bases at J, with 14 bases between. CDR3 residues: CASSGGGLSSPLHF. For the CDR3, the DNA is TGTGCCAGCAGTGGAGGGGGACTGTCGTCACCCCTCCACTTT.

The V and J genes are TRBV11-2 and TRBJ2-3; D unclear. CDR1 is SGHAT and CDR2 is FQNNGV in the germline V gene. V was trimmed by 3 bases and J by 6 bases, leaving 4 bases between them. The CDR3 is 11 residues long. CDR3 amino acids: CASSLPDTQYF. The CDR3 DNA is TGTGCCAGCAGCTTGCCGGATACGCAGTATTTT.

The V gene is TRBV5-1, the J gene TRBJ1-3; D possibly corresponds to TRBD1 (6 bases). Per the germline V gene, CDR1 is SGHRS and CDR2 is YFSETQ. This CDR3 region has 16 residues. The V end was cut by 4 bases, the J end by 3 bases, with 17 bases between. CDR3: CASSNQRGADGNTIYF. Here the CDR3 DNA reads TGCGCCAGCAGCAACCAAAGGGGGGCTGATGGAAACACCATATATTTT. Filled out from reference TRBV5-1 and TRBJ1-3, the complete variable domain reads KAGVTQTPRYLIKTRGQQVTLSCSPISGHRSVSWYQQTPGQGLQFLFEYFSETQRNKGNFPGRFSGRQFSNSRSEMNVSTLELGDSALYLCASSNQRGADGNTIYFGEGSWLTVV.

The chain combines TRBV6-6 with TRBJ1-1, with 7 bases fitting TRBD1. The trim removed 6 bases at V and 6 bases at J, leaving 7 bases unmatched. Per germline, CDR1 MNHNY and CDR2 SVGAGI (reference sequence). The CDR3 is 13 residues long. CDR3 nucleotides: TGTGCCAGCAGAGAAACAGGGGCTGCTGAAGCTTTCTTT. Protein product: CASRETGAAEAFF.

This chain's CDR3 is CASSLGRGRRGQYF. CDR3 sequence (DNA): TGTGCCAGCAGTTTAGGAAGGGGGCGGCGCGGGCAGTACTTC. The V call is TRBV28, the J call TRBJ2-7; 7 bases align to TRBD1. The CDR3 contains 14 residues. V dropped 2 bases and J dropped 9; count of bases not matched to a gene: 10. The germline gives CDR1 MDHEN, CDR2 SYDVKM.

The chain links TRBV12-5 to TRBJ2-3; no clear D gene. The CDR3 has 12 amino acids. The germline V and J ends were trimmed by 5 bases and 5 bases, with 8 bases remaining between them. Germline V gene data show CDR1 as LGHNT and CDR2 as FRNRAP. The CDR3 loop is CASGPPEDTQYF. The CDR3 coding sequence is TGTGCTAGTGGTCCCCCTGAAGATACGCAGTATTTT.

The V gene is TRBV30, the J gene TRBJ1-6; D may be TRBD1 (6 bases). This CDR3 comprises 13 residues. Germline values: CDR1 GTSNPN, CDR2 SVGIG (reference sequence). Trimming shortened V by 4 bases and J by 6 bases, and 10 bases separated the two germline ends. Written as DNA, the CDR3 is TGTGCCTGGAAGGCAGGGGCTAATTCACCCCTCCACTTT. Translating it yields CAWKAGANSPLHF.

The V and J genes are TRBV7-2 and TRBJ2-3; D is undetermined. Deletions cut 6 bases from V and 0 bases from J, with 10 bases between. The length of the CDR3 is 14 residues. Germline CDR1 SGHTA, CDR2 FQGNSA. DNA for the CDR3: TGTGCCAGCAGAGCCCCCCTCAGCACAGATACGCAGTATTTT. Protein sequence: CASRAPLSTDTQYF. Full variable domain (missing parts from reference TRBV7-2 and TRBJ2-3): GAGVSQSPSNKVTEKGKDVELRCDPISGHTALYWYRQSLGQGLEFLIYFQGNSAPDKSGLPSDRFSAERTGGSVSTLTIQRTQQEDSAVYLCASRAPLSTDTQYFGPGTRLTVL.

The gene calls are TRBV20-1 and TRBJ2-6; D is ambiguous. V was trimmed by 0 bases and J by 9 bases, leaving 3 bases between them. CDR1 DFQATT and CDR2 SNEGSKA come from the germline V gene (reference sequence). CDR3 length: 11 residues. CDR3 DNA: TGCAGTGCTAGAGAGGTCAACGTCCTGACTTTC. It is translated as CSAREVNVLTF.